This T cell receptor (beta chain) was obtained from a study of shared clonotypes between healthy human individuals. Overall study findings and caveats: Clonotypes not shared had lower generation probabilities than those common to all four donors. Sharing across four donors was highest in naive CD4 (roughly 5%) and lowest in memory CD8 (around 0.4%).

This CDR3 region has 17 residues. Germline CDR1 SGDLS, CDR2 YYNGEE. V was clipped by 3 bases and J by 4 bases, with 20 bases between them. The assay used deep level. Sequencing used immunoSEQ multiplex PCR; TCRdb keeps in-frame clones, though not all of them. Here the sample spans around 2,000,000 clones, over 85% being singletons. As for this clone: Its antigen is as yet unknown.

The naive CD8 population came from CD45RO-negative cells selected for CCR7, without terminally differentiated effector memory CD45RA+ cells. Donors comprised healthy HIV-negative adults lacking recent acute infections or vaccinations. The TCR was taken from a young man in good health. Sequences were obtained from naive CD8+ T cells sorted from blood. This chain links TRBV9 with TRBJ2-1; a weak D match, TRBD1 (5 bases). This CDR3 reads CASSAYLTGSSYNEQFF. The CDR3 nucleotides are TGTGCCAGCAGCGCTTACCTTACAGGTTCTTCTTACAATGAGCAGTTCTTC.